This TCR beta chain is from a study of OX40 agonist ivuxolimab in advanced cancers. Study-level information: Patients treated during dose escalation were battling hepatocellular carcinoma, melanoma, renal cell or head and neck cancer.

Details on this clone: Antigen unknown.

General study points: Clonal expansion by week 6 occurred in CD4+ and CD8+ blood T cells (at 0.1 to 3.0 mg/kg). The average count of expanded clones was higher among CD8+ T cells than among CD4+.

Some clones are missing from TCRdb's copy, which holds only in-frame ones; the method was immunoSEQ multiplex PCR. Seen here are 10,000 to 15,000 clones, more than 65% observed once, and the top ten hold 42%. Trimming pared 0 bases from V and 5 bases from J, leaving 6 bases between. Germline CDR1 is SGHDT and CDR2 is YYEEEE. The CDR3 loop spans 13 amino acids. The sequencing used CD4+ or CD8+ T cells sorted from blood, collected in a trial of the OX40 agonist ivuxolimab. This sequence originates from an adult with an advanced solid tumor such as melanoma, head and neck, liver or kidney cancer. The chain is built from TRBV5-6 and TRBJ2-1, with D hard to call. In DNA, the CDR3 is TGTGCCAGCAGCTTGGCCATGAACAATGAGCAGTTCTTC. Translating gives CASSLAMNNEQFF.